This T cell receptor beta chain stems from a study of control samples from healthy donors and cancer patients. This CDR3 region has 16 residues. Trimming removed 1 base from V and 4 bases from J; junction bases left unmatched: 6. Germline V gives CDR1 LGHDT, CDR2 YNNKEL (reference sequence). The table came from immunoSEQ multiplex PCR; TCRdb's copy has only in-frame clones and leaves some out. The sample holds fewer than 120,000 clones; roughly 88% are singletons and the top ten take roughly 4%. The sequencing input was PBMCs. This TCR derives from a woman in her sixties or seventies with lung cancer. The J gene is TRBJ1-3, the V gene TRBV3-1 (or the pseudogene TRBV3-2); 8 bases are shared with TRBD1. CDR3 DNA sequence: TGTGCCAGCAGCCAAGGAAGAGGACAGGGAGGAAACACCATATATTTT. This translates into CASSQGRGQGGNTIYF.